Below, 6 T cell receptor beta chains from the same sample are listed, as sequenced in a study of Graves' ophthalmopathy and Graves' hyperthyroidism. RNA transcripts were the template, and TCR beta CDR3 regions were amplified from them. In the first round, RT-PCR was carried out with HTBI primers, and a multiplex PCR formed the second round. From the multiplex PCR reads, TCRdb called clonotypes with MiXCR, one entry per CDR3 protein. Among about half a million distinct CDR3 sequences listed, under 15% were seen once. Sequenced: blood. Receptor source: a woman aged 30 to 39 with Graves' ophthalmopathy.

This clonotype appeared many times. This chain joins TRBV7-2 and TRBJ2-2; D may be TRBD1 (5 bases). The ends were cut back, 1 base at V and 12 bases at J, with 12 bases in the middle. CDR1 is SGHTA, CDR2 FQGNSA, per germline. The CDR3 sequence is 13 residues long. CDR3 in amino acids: CASSLEGALKLFF. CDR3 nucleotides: TGTGCCAGCAGCTTAGAAGGGGCTCTGAAGCTGTTTTTT.

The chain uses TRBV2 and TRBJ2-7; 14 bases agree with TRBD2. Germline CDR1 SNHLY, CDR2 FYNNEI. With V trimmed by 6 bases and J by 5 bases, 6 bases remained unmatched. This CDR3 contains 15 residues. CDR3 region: CASRDGTSGSNEQYF. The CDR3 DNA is TGTGCCAGCAGAGACGGGACTAGCGGGAGCAACGAGCAGTACTTC.

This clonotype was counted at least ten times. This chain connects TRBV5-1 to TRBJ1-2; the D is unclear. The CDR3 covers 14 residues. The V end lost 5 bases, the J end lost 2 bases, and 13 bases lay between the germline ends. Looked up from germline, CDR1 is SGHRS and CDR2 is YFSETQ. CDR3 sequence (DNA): TGCGCCAGCAGATTGACGGTTTCCAACTATGGCTACACCTTC. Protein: CASRLTVSNYGYTF.

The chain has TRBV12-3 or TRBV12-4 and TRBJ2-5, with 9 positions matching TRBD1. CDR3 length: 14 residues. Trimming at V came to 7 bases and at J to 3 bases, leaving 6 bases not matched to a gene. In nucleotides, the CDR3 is TGTGCCAGCACCTCGACAGGGGGAGAAGAGACCCAGTACTTC. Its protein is CASTSTGGEETQYF.

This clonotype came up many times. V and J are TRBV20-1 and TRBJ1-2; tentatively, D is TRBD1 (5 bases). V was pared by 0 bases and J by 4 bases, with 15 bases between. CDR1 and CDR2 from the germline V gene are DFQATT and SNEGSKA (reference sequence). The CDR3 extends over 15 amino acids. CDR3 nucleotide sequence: TGCAGTGCTAGAGATTCGAGGGGCTCTGGCTATGGCTACACCTTC. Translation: CSARDSRGSGYGYTF.

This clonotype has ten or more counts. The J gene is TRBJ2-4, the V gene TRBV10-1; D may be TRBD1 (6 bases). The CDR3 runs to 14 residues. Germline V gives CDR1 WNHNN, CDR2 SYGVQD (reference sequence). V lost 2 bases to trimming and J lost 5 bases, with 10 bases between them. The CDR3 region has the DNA TGCGCCAGCAGTGAGACAGGGCGGGAAAACATTCAGTACTTC. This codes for CASSETGRENIQYF.